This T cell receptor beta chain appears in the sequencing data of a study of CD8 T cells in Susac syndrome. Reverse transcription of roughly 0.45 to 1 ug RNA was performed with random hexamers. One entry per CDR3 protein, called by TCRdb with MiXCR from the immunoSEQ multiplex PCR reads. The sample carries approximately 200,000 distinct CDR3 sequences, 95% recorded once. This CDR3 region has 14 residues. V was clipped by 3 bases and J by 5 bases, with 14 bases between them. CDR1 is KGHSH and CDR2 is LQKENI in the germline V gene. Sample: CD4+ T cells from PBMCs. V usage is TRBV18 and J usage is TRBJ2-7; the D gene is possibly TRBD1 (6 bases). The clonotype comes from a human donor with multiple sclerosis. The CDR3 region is CASSPTGTNHEQYF. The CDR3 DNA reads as TGTGCCAGCTCACCTACCGGGACAAACCACGAGCAGTACTTC.